The 4 T cell receptor beta chains listed next were all sequenced from one sample in a study of control samples from healthy donors and cancer patients. Method: immunoSEQ multiplex PCR; TCRdb's copy keeps in-frame clones and lacks some. The table lists fewer than 200,000 clones, approximately 92% of them singletons. The sequenced sample was blood. The receptors here all came from a man aged 18 to 29 in good health.

The V call is TRBV12-5, the J call TRBJ2-7; no reliable D call. V lost 7 bases and J 4 bases, leaving 8 bases between the germline ends. CDR3 length: 11 amino acids. Germline CDR1 and CDR2: LGHNT and FRNRAP. The CDR3 DNA sequence: TGTGCTAGTGCCCTTCAATACGAGCAGTACTTC. It specifies CASALQYEQYF.

This clone was picked up one time. The chain has TRBV10-3 and TRBJ2-2; the D gene is possibly TRBD1 (6 bases). The CDR3 loop spans 14 amino acids. Germline CDR1 and CDR2: ENHRY and SYGVKD. V shed 2 bases and J shed 6 bases, with 10 bases lying between them. The CDR3 nucleotides read TGTGCCATCAGTGAGCAACAGGGAGCCGGGGAGCTGTTTTTT. This sequence encodes CAISEQQGAGELFF.

The chain uses TRBV7-2 and TRBJ2-1; 7 nucleotides align to TRBD2. CDR3 size: 15 residues. The germline gives CDR1 SGHTA, CDR2 FQGNSA. Germline trimming cut 3 bases from V and 0 bases from J; bases unmatched to any gene: 2. This chain's CDR3 is CASSFGRSSYNEQFF. The CDR3 DNA is TGTGCCAGCAGCTTCGGGAGGAGCTCCTACAATGAGCAGTTCTTC.

The chain employs TRBV5-1 and TRBJ2-2, with D perhaps assigned TRBD1 or TRBD2 (5 bases each). V was shortened by 1 base and J by 4 bases, with 11 bases between the two germline ends. The CDR3 extends over 15 amino acids. Germline V gene lookup returns CDR1 SGHRS and CDR2 YFSETQ. CDR3 coding DNA: TGCGCCAGCAGCTTGAGAGGGGATTTCACCGGGGAGCTGTTTTTT. Its protein product is CASSLRGDFTGELFF.